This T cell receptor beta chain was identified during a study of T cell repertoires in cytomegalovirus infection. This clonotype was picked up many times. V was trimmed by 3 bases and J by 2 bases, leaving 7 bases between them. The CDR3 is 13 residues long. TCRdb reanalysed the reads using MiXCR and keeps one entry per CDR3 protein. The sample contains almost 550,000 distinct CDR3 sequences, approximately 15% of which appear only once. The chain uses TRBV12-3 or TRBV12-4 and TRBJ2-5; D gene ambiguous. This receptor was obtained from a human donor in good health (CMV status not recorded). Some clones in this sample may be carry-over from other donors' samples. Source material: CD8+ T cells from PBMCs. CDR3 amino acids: CASSFAYQETQYF. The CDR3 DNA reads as TGTGCCAGCAGTTTTGCGTATCAAGAGACCCAGTACTTC.